These 8 T cell receptor beta chains share one sample of origin, sequenced in a study of blood T cell repertoires in COVID-19. Clones were sequenced by immunoSEQ multiplex PCR, and TCRdb holds only the in-frame ones, with some missing. Of over 200,000 clones in the sample, around 80% are singletons; the top ten hold around 18%. Source material: peripheral blood. Receptors were obtained from a woman at least 80 years old with active or convalescent COVID-19.

V usage is TRBV7-3 and J usage is TRBJ2-3, with 8 positions matching TRBD1. The trim removed 6 bases at V and 3 bases at J, leaving 11 bases unmatched. This CDR3 comprises 16 residues. Germline V gives CDR1 SGHTA, CDR2 FQGTGA. The CDR3 bases are TGTGCCAGCAGTACCGGTGGGACAGGAACTACAGATACGCAGTATTTT. This encodes CASSTGGTGTTDTQYF.

A few counts support this clone. The rearrangement joins TRBV3-1 (or the pseudogene TRBV3-2) to TRBJ2-7; 10 bases align to TRBD2. CDR1 and CDR2 (germline): LGHDT, YNNKEL (reference sequence). The CDR3 has 15 residues. V lost 6 bases to trimming and J lost 6 bases; unmatched junction nucleotides: 11. CDR3 amino acids: CASRPDLAGAGEQYF. The CDR3 bases are TGTGCCAGCAGGCCGGATCTAGCGGGAGCGGGCGAGCAGTACTTC.

V usage is TRBV4-3 and J usage is TRBJ2-1, with 8 bases lining up with TRBD2. Trimming cost V 0 bases and J 8 bases; bases outside gene matches: 6. The CDR3 has 15 residues. Germline V lookup: CDR1 LGHNA, CDR2 YSLEER. CDR3 coding DNA: TGCGCCAGCAGCCAAGATGCGGGGGGCGGGGATGAGCAGTTCTTC. It is translated as CASSQDAGGGDEQFF.

This clone was picked up one time. V is TRBV27 and J is TRBJ2-3, with 7 bases aligning to TRBD1. V was clipped by 11 bases and J by 12 bases; unmatched bases: 17. Germline V lookup: CDR1 MNHEY, CDR2 SMNVEV (reference sequence). The CDR3 has 13 residues. Written as DNA, the CDR3 is TGTGCCGGCGCCGAATCTAGGGGGCAGCGACAGTATTTT. Its translation: CAGAESRGQRQYF.

This clone was seen just once. The gene calls are TRBV6-2 or TRBV6-3 and TRBJ1-2; 10 nucleotides align to TRBD1. The CDR3 is made up of 14 amino acids. Germline CDR1 and CDR2: MNHEY and SVGEGT. Trimming cost V 5 bases and J 4 bases; bases outside gene matches: 4. DNA for the CDR3: TGTGCCAGCAGTCCGGGACAGGGGTCCTATGGCTACACCTTC. This codes for CASSPGQGSYGYTF.

The V and J genes are TRBV6-5 and TRBJ2-3; D remains unclear. The CDR3 has 16 residues. Per germline, CDR1 MNHEY and CDR2 SVGAGI. Trimming cost V 0 bases and J 1 base, with 11 bases left between them. For the CDR3, the DNA is TGTGCCAGCAGTTACTCAGAGATCTACCGCACAGATACGCAGTATTTT. It yields the protein CASSYSEIYRTDTQYF.

The rearrangement joins TRBV28 to TRBJ1-3; 8 bases map to TRBD1. The CDR3 extends over 16 amino acids. Germline CDR1 is MDHEN and CDR2 is SYDVKM. V was clipped by 1 base and J by 1 base; unmatched bases: 3. This CDR3 reads CASSLYQGASGNTIYF. In nucleotides, the CDR3 is TGTGCCAGCAGTTTATATCAGGGGGCGTCTGGAAACACCATATATTTT. The full variable domain, its missing parts supplied by reference TRBV28 and TRBJ1-3, is DVKVTQSSRYLVKRTGEKVFLECVQDMDHENMFWYRQDPGLGLRLIYFSYDVKMKEKGDIPEGYSVSREKKERFSLILESASTNQTSMYLCASSLYQGASGNTIYFGEGSWLTVV.

The rearrangement uses TRBV5-1 and TRBJ2-7; 8 positions agree with TRBD2. Germline V CDR1 and CDR2: SGHRS, YFSETQ. This CDR3 has 14 amino acids. V dropped 2 bases and J dropped 0; count of bases not matched to a gene: 1. CDR3 sequence reads: CASSFSGNSYEQYF. The CDR3 region has the DNA TGCGCCAGCAGCTTTAGCGGGAACTCCTACGAGCAGTACTTC.